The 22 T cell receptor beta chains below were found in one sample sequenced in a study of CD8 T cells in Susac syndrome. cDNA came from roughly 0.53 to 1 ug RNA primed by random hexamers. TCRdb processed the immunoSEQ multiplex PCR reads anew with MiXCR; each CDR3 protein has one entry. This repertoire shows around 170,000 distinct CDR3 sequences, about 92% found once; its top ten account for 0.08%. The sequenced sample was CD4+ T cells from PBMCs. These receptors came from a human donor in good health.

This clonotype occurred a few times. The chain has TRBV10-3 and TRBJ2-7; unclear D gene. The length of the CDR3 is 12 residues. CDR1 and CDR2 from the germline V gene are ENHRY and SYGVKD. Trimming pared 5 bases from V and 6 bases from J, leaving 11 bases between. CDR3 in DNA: TGTGCCATCAGTAAAGACTCCGCCGAGCAGTACTTC. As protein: CAISKDSAEQYF.

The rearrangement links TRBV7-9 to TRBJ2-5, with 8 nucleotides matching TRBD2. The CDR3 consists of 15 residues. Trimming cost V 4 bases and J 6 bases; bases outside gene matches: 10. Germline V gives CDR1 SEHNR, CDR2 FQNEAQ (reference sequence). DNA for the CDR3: TGTGCCAGCAGCTCCCGGGTAGCGGGATACCAGACCCAGTACTTC. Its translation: CASSSRVAGYQTQYF.

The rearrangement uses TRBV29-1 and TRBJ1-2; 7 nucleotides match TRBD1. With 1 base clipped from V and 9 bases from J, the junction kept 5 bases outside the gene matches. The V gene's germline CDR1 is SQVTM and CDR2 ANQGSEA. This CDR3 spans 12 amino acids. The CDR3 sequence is CSVEGQGLSYTF. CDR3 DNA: TGCAGCGTTGAAGGACAGGGCCTTAGCTACACCTTC.

CDR3 DNA: TGTGCCAGCGGACAGGGGCTGAGCACAGATACGCAGTATTTT. It yields the protein CASGQGLSTDTQYF. V is TRBV2 and J is TRBJ2-3, with 9 positions matching TRBD1. Per germline, CDR1 SNHLY and CDR2 FYNNEI. Trimming cost V 8 bases and J 0 bases; bases outside gene matches: 3. The CDR3 totals 14 residues.

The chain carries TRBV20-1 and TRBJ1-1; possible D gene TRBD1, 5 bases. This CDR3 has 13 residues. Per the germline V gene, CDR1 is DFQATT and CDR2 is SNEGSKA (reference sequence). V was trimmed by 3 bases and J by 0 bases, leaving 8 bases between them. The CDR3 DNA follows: TGCAGTGCTAGTGGGACGGTGAACACTGAAGCTTTCTTT. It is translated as CSASGTVNTEAFF.

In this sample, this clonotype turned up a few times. CDR3 bases: TGTGCCAGCACCCCGGGGAGGGCCTACGAGCAGTACTTC. Translation gives CASTPGRAYEQYF. The genes are TRBV7-8 and TRBJ2-7, with TRBD2 identical over 7 bases. CDR1 and CDR2 (germline): SGHVS, FQNEAQ. This CDR3 has 13 residues. V lost 7 bases to trimming and J lost 2 bases; unmatched junction nucleotides: 5. Drawing the rest from reference TRBV7-8 and TRBJ2-7, the complete variable domain is GAGVSQSPRYKVAKRGQDVALRCDPISGHVSLFWYQQALGQGPEFLTYFQNEAQLDKSGLPSDRFFAERPEGSVSTLKIQRTQQEDSAVYLCASTPGRAYEQYFGPGTRLTVT.

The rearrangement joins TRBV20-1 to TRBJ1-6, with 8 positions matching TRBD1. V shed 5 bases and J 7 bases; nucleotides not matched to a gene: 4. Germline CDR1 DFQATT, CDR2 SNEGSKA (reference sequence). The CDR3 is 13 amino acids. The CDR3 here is CSAGTGLNSPLHF. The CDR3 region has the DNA TGCAGTGCTGGGACAGGTTTAAATTCACCCCTCCACTTT.

The CDR3, as DNA: TGTGCCAGCAGCTTAGCGTATCTTCCCGGGACAGGGCTCCCTCACCCCAGCTACGAGCAGTACTTC. Translating gives CASSLAYLPGTGLPHPSYEQYF. The J gene is TRBJ2-7, the V gene TRBV7-2; 9 nucleotides agree with TRBD1. The CDR3 contains 22 residues. Germline V gives CDR1 SGHTA, CDR2 FQGNSA. The V segment lost 0 bases and the J segment 3 bases; nucleotides outside the gene matches: 24. The full variable domain, completed using reference TRBV7-2 and TRBJ2-7, is GAGVSQSPSNKVTEKGKDVELRCDPISGHTALYWYRQSLGQGLEFLIYFQGNSAPDKSGLPSDRFSAERTGGSVSTLTIQRTQQEDSAVYLCASSLAYLPGTGLPHPSYEQYFGPGTRLTVT.

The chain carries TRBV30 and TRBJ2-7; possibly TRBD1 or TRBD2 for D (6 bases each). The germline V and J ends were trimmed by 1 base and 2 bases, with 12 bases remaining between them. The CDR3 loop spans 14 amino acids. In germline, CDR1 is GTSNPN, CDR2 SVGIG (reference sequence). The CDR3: CAWSGQGRTYEQYF. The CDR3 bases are TGTGCCTGGAGTGGGCAGGGGAGGACCTACGAGCAGTACTTC.

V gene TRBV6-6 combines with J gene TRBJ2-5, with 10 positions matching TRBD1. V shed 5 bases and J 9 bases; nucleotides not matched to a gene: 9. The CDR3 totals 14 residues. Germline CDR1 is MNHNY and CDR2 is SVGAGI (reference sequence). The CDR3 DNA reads TGTGCCAGCAGTCAGACAGGGGGCGGTTCCGCCCAGTACTTC. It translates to CASSQTGGGSAQYF.

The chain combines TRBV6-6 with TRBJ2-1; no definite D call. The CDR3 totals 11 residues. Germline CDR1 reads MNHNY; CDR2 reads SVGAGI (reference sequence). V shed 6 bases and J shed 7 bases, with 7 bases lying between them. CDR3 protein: CASSPVNEQFF. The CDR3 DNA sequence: TGTGCCAGCAGCCCAGTGAATGAGCAGTTCTTC.

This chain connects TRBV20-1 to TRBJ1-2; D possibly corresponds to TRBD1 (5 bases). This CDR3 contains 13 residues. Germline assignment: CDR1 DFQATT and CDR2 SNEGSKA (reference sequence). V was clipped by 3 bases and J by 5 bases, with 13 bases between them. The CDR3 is CSASGGMDYGYTF. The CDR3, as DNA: TGCAGTGCTAGCGGGGGGATGGATTATGGCTACACCTTC.

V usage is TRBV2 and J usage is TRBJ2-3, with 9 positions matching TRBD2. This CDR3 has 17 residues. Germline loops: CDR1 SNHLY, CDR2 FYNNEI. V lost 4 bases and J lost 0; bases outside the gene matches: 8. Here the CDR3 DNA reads TGTGCCAGCAGTGTGGGGAGACTAGCGGAGAGCACAGATACGCAGTATTTT. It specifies CASSVGRLAESTDTQYF.

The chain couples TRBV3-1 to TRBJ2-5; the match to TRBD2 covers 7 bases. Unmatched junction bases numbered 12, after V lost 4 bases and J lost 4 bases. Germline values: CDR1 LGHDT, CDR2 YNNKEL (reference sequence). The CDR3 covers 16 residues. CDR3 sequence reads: CASSPRGRGRRETQYF. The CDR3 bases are TGTGCCAGCAGCCCCCGAGGGCGGGGGAGGCGAGAGACCCAGTACTTC.

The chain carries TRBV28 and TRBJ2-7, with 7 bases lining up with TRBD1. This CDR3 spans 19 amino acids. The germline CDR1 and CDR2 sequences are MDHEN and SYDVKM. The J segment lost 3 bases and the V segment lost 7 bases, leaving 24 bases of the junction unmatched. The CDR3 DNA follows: TGTGCCAGCAACACCTACAGGGGCGAACGGGACAGACGCCACTACGAGCAGTACTTC. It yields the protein CASNTYRGERDRRHYEQYF. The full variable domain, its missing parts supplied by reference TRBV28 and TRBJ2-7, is DVKVTQSSRYLVKRTGEKVFLECVQDMDHENMFWYRQDPGLGLRLIYFSYDVKMKEKGDIPEGYSVSREKKERFSLILESASTNQTSMYLCASNTYRGERDRRHYEQYFGPGTRLTVT.

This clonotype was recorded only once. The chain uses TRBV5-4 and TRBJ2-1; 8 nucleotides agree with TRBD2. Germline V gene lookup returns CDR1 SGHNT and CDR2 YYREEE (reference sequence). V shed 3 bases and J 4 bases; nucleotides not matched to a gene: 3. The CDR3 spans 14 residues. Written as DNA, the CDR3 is TGTGCCAGCAGCTCGGGGGGGCTATACAATGAGCAGTTCTTC. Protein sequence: CASSSGGLYNEQFF.

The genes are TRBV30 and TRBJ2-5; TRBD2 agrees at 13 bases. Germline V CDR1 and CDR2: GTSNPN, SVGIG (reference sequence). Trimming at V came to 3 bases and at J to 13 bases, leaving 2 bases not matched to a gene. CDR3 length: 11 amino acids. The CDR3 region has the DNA TGTGCCTGGAGCGGGACTAGCGGGACGTACTTC. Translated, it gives CAWSGTSGTYF.

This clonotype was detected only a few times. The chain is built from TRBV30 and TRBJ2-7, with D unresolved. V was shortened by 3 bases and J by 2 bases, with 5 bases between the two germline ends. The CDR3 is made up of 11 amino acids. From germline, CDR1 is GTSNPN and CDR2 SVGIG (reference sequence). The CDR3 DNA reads TGTGCCTGGAGCGGCGCCTACGAGCAGTACTTC. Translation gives CAWSGAYEQYF.

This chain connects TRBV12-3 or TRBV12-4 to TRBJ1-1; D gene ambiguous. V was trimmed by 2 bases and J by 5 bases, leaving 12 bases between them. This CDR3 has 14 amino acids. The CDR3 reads CASSLTPAGTEAFF. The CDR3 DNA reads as TGTGCCAGCAGTTTAACCCCAGCAGGAACTGAAGCTTTCTTT.

DNA for the CDR3: TGTGCCAGCAGCCGCCTCCGCGGCTCGAAAAACATTCAGTACTTC. Protein sequence: CASSRLRGSKNIQYF. The chain has TRBV28 and TRBJ2-4; D is unclear. V was trimmed by 6 bases and J by 4 bases, leaving 16 bases between them. Germline V gene data show CDR1 as MDHEN and CDR2 as SYDVKM. The CDR3 loop spans 15 amino acids.

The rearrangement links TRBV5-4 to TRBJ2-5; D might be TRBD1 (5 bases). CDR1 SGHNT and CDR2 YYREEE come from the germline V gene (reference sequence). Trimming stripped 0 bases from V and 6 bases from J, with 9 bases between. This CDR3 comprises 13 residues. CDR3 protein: CASSLGGLKTQYF. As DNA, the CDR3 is TGTGCCAGCAGCTTGGGGGGCCTGAAGACCCAGTACTTC.

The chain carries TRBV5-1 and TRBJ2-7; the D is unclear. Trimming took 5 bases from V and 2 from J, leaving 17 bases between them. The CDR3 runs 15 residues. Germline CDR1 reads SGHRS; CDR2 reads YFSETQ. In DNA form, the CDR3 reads TGCGCCAGCAGACTTCTCTCCGCGTCCACCTACGAGCAGTACTTC. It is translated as CASRLLSASTYEQYF.